This T cell receptor (beta chain) emerged from a study of blood T cell repertoires in COVID-19. The repertoire was sequenced with immunoSEQ multiplex PCR; TCRdb's copy has only in-frame clones and lacks some. The sample records 220,000 or so clones, less than 85% being singletons. The count of this clone is one. V was cut by 5 bases and J by 10 bases, with 12 bases left in between. CDR1 LGHDT and CDR2 YNNKEL come from the germline V gene (reference sequence). The CDR3 totals 13 residues. V gene TRBV3-1 (or the pseudogene TRBV3-2) combines with J gene TRBJ1-6, with D possibly TRBD1 on 5 matching bases. Material for sequencing was peripheral blood. The clonotype was recovered from a woman of 80 years or more with acute or convalescent COVID-19. The CDR3 nucleotides read TGTGCCAGCAGCAGTCGGGGGTCCTCACCCCTCCACTTT. Residues: CASSSRGSSPLHF.